A selection of T cell receptor beta chains follows, all from one sample in a study of T cells after yellow fever vaccination. One entry per CDR3 protein results from TCRdb running MiXCR on the 5' RACE reads. The sample shows hundreds of thousands of distinct CDR3 sequences, 3.6% of them seen only once. Source: PBMCs, taken on the day of the yellow fever booster vaccination. These receptors were taken from a man aged 18 to 29 who received the YFV17D yellow fever vaccine. The CDR3 runs from the conserved cysteine through the conserved F or W. A D gene is named only where the DNA matches it firmly. Not all rows give a size; the values are once, few, many and, for expanded clones, a class.

>TRBV20-1|many|NA|TRBJ1-1
CSAPRQSNTEAFF
TGCAGTGCTCCAAGACAGAGCAACACTGAAGCTTTCTTT
>TRBV12-3/TRBV12-4|many|NA|TRBJ2-7
CASSLVSYEQYF
TGTGCCAGCAGTTTAGTCTCCTACGAGCAGTACTTC
>TRBV5-1|many|TRBD1|TRBJ2-2
CASSSGRTGVSAGELFF
TGCGCCAGCAGCTCCGGACGGACAGGGGTGAGCGCCGGGGAGCTGTTTTTT
>TRBV13|many|NA|TRBJ2-5
CASSSESYQETQYF
TGTGCCAGCAGCTCCGAGTCGTACCAAGAGACCCAGTACTTC
>TRBV7-2|NA|TRBD1|TRBJ1-4
CASSLFGQGEKLFF
TGTGCCAGCAGCTTATTTGGACAGGGTGAAAAACTGTTTTTT
>TRBV12-3/TRBV12-4|NA|NA|TRBJ2-5
CASSLASPGETQYF
TGTGCCAGCAGTTTAGCGAGTCCAGGGGAGACCCAGTACTTC
>TRBV12-3/TRBV12-4|few|NA|TRBJ1-1
CASSDTRSEAFF
TGTGCCAGCAGTGATACCAGGTCGGAAGCTTTCTTT
>TRBV2|many|NA|TRBJ1-2
CASSEPAEGHYGYTF
TGTGCCAGCAGTGAACCGGCAGAGGGGCACTATGGCTACACCTTC
>TRBV7-9|many|TRBD1|TRBJ2-3
CASTYRDRGTDTQYF
TGTGCCAGCACCTACCGGGACAGGGGGACAGATACGCAGTATTTT
>TRBV4-3|few|NA|TRBJ2-3
CASSRDGPMGSDTQYF
TGCGCCAGCAGCCGGGACGGCCCCATGGGGTCGGATACGCAGTATTTT
>TRBV7-2|many|NA|TRBJ1-6
CASSLAVLGGSPLHF
TGTGCCAGCAGCTTAGCGGTCCTGGGAGGTTCACCCCTCCACTTT
>TRBV5-1|many|NA|TRBJ2-3
CASSPRTVLDTQYF
TGCGCCAGCAGCCCACGGACAGTTTTAGATACGCAGTATTTT
>TRBV5-1|many|NA|TRBJ1-2
CASSQGTVVGYTF
TGCGCCAGCAGCCAAGGGACGGTAGTTGGCTACACCTTC
>TRBV6-5|NA|TRBD1|TRBJ1-6
CASTLAQGGNSPLHF
TGTGCCAGCACCCTAGCACAGGGGGGTAATTCACCCCTCCACTTT
>TRBV4-3|many|NA|TRBJ2-1
CASSQDITGEVNEQFF
TGCGCCAGCAGCCAAGATATTACAGGGGAGGTCAATGAGCAGTTCTTC
>TRBV13|many|TRBD1|TRBJ2-2
CASSSRTGGRTGELFF
TGTGCCAGCAGCTCCCGGACAGGGGGAAGGACCGGGGAGCTGTTTTTT
>TRBV11-2|many|NA|TRBJ1-2
CASSLGHGYTF
TGTGCCAGCAGCTTAGGCCATGGCTACACCTTC
>TRBV20-1|many|NA|TRBJ1-3
CSAPLGNSGNTIYF
TGCAGTGCTCCCCTAGGTAACTCTGGAAACACCATATATTTT
>TRBV6-5|many|NA|TRBJ2-5
CASSPMGLETQYF
TGTGCCAGCAGTCCCATGGGGCTTGAGACCCAGTACTTC
>TRBV7-9|many|NA|TRBJ2-3
CASSVGVSTDTQYF
TGTGCCAGCAGCGTAGGGGTTAGCACAGATACGCAGTATTTT